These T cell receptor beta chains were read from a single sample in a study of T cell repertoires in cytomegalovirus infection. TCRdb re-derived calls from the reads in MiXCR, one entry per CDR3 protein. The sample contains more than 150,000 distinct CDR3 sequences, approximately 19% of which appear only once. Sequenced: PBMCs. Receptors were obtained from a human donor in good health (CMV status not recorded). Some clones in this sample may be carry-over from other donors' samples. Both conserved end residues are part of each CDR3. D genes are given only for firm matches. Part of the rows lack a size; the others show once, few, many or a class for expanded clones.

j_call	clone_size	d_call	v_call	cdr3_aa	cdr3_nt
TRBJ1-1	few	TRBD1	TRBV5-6	CASSPGQGAQVTEAFF	TGTGCCAGCAGCCCGGGACAGGGGGCGCAGGTCACTGAAGCTTTCTTT
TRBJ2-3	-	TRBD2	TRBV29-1	CSSIAGGSTDTQYF	TGCAGCTCCATAGCGGGAGGGTCCACAGATACGCAGTATTTT
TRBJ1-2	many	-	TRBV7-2	CASSQTRTATHGGYTF	TGTGCCAGCAGTCAAACTAGGACAGCCACCCACGGGGGCTACACCTTC
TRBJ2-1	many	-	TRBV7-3	CASSSRRDTTDTFYNEQFF	TGTGCCAGCAGCTCCCGAAGGGACACGACGGATACCTTTTACAATGAGCAGTTCTTC
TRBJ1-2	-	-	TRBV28	CASRNPTNYGYTF	TGTGCCAGCAGGAATCCGACTAACTATGGCTACACCTTC
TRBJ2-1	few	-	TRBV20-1	CSATSDGSSYNEQFF	TGCAGTGCCACATCGGACGGGAGCTCCTACAATGAGCAGTTCTTC
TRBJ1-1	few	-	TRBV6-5	CASSYAPGNTEAFF	TGTGCCAGCAGTTACGCCCCCGGGAACACTGAAGCTTTCTTT
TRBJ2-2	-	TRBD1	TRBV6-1	CASSGQGLNTGELFF	TGTGCCAGCAGTGGACAGGGCTTGAACACCGGGGAGCTGTTTTTT
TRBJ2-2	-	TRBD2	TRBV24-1	CATSERWTSGNTGELFF	TGTGCCACCAGTGAGCGTTGGACTAGCGGCAACACCGGGGAGCTGTTTTTT
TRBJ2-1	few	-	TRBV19	CASSMWVTYNEQFF	TGTGCCAGTAGTATGTGGGTTACCTACAATGAGCAGTTCTTC
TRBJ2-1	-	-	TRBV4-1	CASSQVERRDKYNEQFF	TGCGCCAGCAGCCAAGTTGAAAGGAGGGATAAGTACAATGAGCAGTTCTTC
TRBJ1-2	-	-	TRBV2	CASSVGTTNYGYTF	TGTGCCAGCAGTGTAGGGACGACCAACTATGGCTACACCTTC
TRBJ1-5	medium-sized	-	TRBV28	CASSLRPGPNQPQHF	TGTGCCAGCAGTTTACGCCCAGGGCCCAATCAGCCCCAGCATTTT
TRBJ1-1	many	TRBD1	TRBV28	CASSSTGTPNTEAFF	TGTGCCAGCAGTTCGACAGGGACCCCGAACACTGAAGCTTTCTTT
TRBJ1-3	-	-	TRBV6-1	CASSHLGSSGNTIYF	TGTGCCAGCAGTCATCTGGGGTCCTCTGGAAACACCATATATTTT
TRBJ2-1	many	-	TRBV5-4	CASSLVDYNEQFF	TGTGCCAGCAGCTTGGTCGATTACAATGAGCAGTTCTTC
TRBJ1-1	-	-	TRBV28	CASSSGREAFF	TGTGCCAGCAGCTCAGGGCGTGAAGCTTTCTTT
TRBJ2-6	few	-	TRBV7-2	CASSLDAGANVLTF	TGTGCCAGCAGTTTAGACGCTGGGGCCAACGTCCTGACTTTC
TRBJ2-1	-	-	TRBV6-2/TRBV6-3	CASTGTAFYNEQFF	TGTGCCAGCACGGGAACCGCCTTCTACAATGAGCAGTTCTTC
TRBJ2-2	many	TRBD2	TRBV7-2	CASSFGGANTGELFF	TGTGCCAGCAGCTTCGGGGGGGCCAACACCGGGGAGCTGTTTTTT
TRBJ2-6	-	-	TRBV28	CASSSGQGSSGANVLTF	TGTGCCAGCAGTTCCGGACAAGGTAGCTCTGGGGCCAACGTCCTGACTTTC
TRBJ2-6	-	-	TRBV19	CASSIGQPSGANVLTF	TGTGCCAGTAGTATAGGACAGCCCTCTGGGGCCAACGTCCTGACTTTC
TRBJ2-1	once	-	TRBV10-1	CASSEWEELNEQFF	TGCGCCAGCAGTGAGTGGGAGGAACTCAATGAGCAGTTCTTC
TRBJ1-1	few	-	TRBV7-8	CASSGRWWGLNTEAFF	TGTGCCAGCAGCGGACGTTGGTGGGGGCTGAACACTGAAGCTTTCTTT
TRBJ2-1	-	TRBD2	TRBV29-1	CSVEGLAGGISYNEQFF	TGCAGCGTAGAGGGACTAGCGGGGGGGATCTCCTACAATGAGCAGTTCTTC
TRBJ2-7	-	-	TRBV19	CASSTTGIAYEQYF	TGTGCCAGTAGTACGACGGGGATTGCCTACGAGCAGTACTTC
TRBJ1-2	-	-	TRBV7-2	CASSLADEWGGYTF	TGTGCCAGCAGCTTAGCTGACGAGTGGGGTGGCTACACCTTC
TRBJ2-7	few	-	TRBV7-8	CASSLVRGDSYEQYF	TGTGCCAGCAGCTTAGTGAGGGGGGACTCCTACGAGCAGTACTTC
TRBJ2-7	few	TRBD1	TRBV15	CATSRRQGSYEQYF	TGTGCCACCAGCAGAAGACAGGGCTCCTACGAGCAGTACTTC
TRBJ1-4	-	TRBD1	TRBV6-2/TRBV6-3	CASRRTGGRSEKLFF	TGTGCCAGCAGACGAACAGGGGGCAGAAGTGAAAAACTGTTTTTT
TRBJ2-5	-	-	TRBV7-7	CASSLARTVQETQYF	TGTGCCAGCAGCTTAGCTCGGACTGTACAAGAGACCCAGTACTTC
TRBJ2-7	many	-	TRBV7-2	CASSYYQEYEQYF	TGTGCCAGCAGCTACTACCAGGAATACGAGCAGTACTTC
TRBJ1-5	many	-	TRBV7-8	CASSLFLAPGSNQPQHF	TGTGCCAGCAGCTTATTTCTAGCCCCAGGGAGCAATCAGCCCCAGCATTTT
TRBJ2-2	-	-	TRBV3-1	CASSQGGARTGELFF	TGTGCCAGCAGCCAAGGAGGGGCTCGGACCGGGGAGCTGTTTTTT
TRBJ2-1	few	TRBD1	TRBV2	CASRGQGYEQFF	TGTGCCAGCAGGGGACAGGGGTATGAGCAGTTCTTC